This T cell receptor beta chain was identified during a study of blood T cell repertoires in COVID-19. The method was immunoSEQ multiplex PCR; TCRdb's version includes in-frame clones alone and lacks a portion of them. In the table there are some 130,000 clones, about 83% of which are singletons. The V and J ends lost 1 base and 7 bases respectively, with 8 bases between them. There are 13 residues in the CDR3. Germline V gives CDR1 SGHAT, CDR2 FQNNGV. The clonotype comes from a man aged 35 to 55 with active or convalescent COVID-19. The source material was peripheral blood. The genes are TRBV11-2 and TRBJ1-5; D ambiguous. CDR3: CASSLGEWQPQHF. The CDR3 DNA reads as TGTGCCAGCAGCTTAGGCGAATGGCAGCCCCAGCATTTT. Looking up the rest from reference TRBV11-2 and TRBJ1-5 gives the full variable domain: EAGVAQSPRYKIIEKRQSVAFWCNPISGHATLYWYQQILGQGPKLLIQFQNNGVVDDSQLPKDRFSAERLKGVDSTLKIQPAKLEDSAVYLCASSLGEWQPQHFGDGTRLSIL.